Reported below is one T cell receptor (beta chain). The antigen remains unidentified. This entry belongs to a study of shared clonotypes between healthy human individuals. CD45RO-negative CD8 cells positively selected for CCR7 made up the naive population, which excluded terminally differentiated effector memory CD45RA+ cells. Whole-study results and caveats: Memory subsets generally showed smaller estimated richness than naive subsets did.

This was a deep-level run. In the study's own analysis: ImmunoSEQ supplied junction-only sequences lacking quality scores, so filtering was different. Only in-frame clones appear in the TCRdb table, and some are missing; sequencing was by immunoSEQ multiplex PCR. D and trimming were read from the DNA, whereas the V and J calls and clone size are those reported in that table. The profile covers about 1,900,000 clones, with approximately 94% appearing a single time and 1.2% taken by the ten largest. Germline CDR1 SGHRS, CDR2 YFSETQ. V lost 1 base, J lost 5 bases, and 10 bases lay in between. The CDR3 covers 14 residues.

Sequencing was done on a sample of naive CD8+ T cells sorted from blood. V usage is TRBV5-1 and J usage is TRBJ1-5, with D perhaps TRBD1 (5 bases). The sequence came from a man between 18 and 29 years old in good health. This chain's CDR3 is CASSLLGGDQPQHF. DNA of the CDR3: TGCGCCAGCAGCTTGTTGGGGGGTGATCAGCCCCAGCATTTT.